These T cell receptor beta chains were read from a single sample in a study of cytomegalovirus exposure and HLA in healthy donors. Sequencing used immunoSEQ multiplex PCR; TCRdb keeps in-frame clones, though not all of them. The sample data list 150,000 to 200,000 clones. What was sequenced was PBMCs. The receptor source for this set is a man aged 25-45 years in good health and CMV-seronegative. Each CDR3 is given with its conserved first and last residue. The order of the fields is J gene, V gene, CDR3 length, D gene, CDR3 DNA, CDR3 protein. A D gene is named only where the DNA matches it firmly.

TRBJ2-7	TRBV11-1	17	NA	TGTGCCAGCAGCCCCGGGACCTCCTCGGGACTCTCCTACGAGCAGTACTTC	CASSPGTSSGLSYEQYF
TRBJ2-2	TRBV5-1	16	TRBD2	TGCGCCAGCAGCCAGACTAGCGGGAGTCACACCGGGGAGCTGTTTTTT	CASSQTSGSHTGELFF
TRBJ2-7	TRBV28	16	TRBD2	TGTGCCAGCAGTCCCGAAGGACTAGCTGTTATCTACGAGCAGTACTTC	CASSPEGLAVIYEQYF
TRBJ2-7	TRBV7-8	14	NA	TGTGCCAGCAGCTCACAGGGACGGCCCTACGAGCAGTACTTC	CASSSQGRPYEQYF
TRBJ1-2	TRBV7-9	13	TRBD1	TGTGCCAGCAGCGTACCGGGACAGTATGGCTACACCTTC	CASSVPGQYGYTF
TRBJ1-2	TRBV25-1	15	TRBD1	TGTGCCAGCAGTGGAGATATTACAGGGGCGGAAGGCTACACCTTC	CASSGDITGAEGYTF
TRBJ2-2	TRBV7-9	16	NA	TGTGCCAGCAGTCCGGGGGAACTGACGAACACCGGGGAGCTGTTTTTT	CASSPGELTNTGELFF
TRBJ1-5	TRBV19	14	NA	TGTGCCAGTAGTATCAGGGTTAGCAATCAGCCCCAGCATTTT	CASSIRVSNQPQHF
TRBJ2-3	TRBV5-4	13	NA	TGTGCCAGCAGCCCCCCTTCGACAGATACGCAGTATTTT	CASSPPSTDTQYF
TRBJ1-2	TRBV5-1	13	NA	TGCGCCAGCAGCCCCGAGGCCGTCAATGGCTACACCTTC	CASSPEAVNGYTF
TRBJ2-3	TRBV5-1	18	TRBD2	TGCGCCAGCAGCTTGGCTCTAGCGGGAGGGCCAGGCACAGATACGCAGTATTTT	CASSLALAGGPGTDTQYF
TRBJ1-4	TRBV6-5	14	TRBD1	TGTGCCAGCAGACCCGGGACAGGCGGCGAAAAACTGTTTTTT	CASRPGTGGEKLFF
TRBJ1-1	TRBV28	14	NA	TGTGCCAGCAGTTTCCGACAGGCCGAAAAAGAAGCTTTCTTT	CASSFRQAEKEAFF
TRBJ1-5	TRBV27	14	NA	TGTGCCAGCAGTCAACAGGGTAGCAATCAGCCCCAGCATTTT	CASSQQGSNQPQHF
TRBJ1-5	TRBV10-3	14	NA	TGTGCCATCAGCCTACAGGGCGGCAATCAGCCCCAGCATTTT	CAISLQGGNQPQHF
TRBJ2-7	TRBV7-8	15	TRBD2	TGTGCCAGCAGCTCCGTGACTAGCGGGAGGGCCGAGCAGTACTTC	CASSSVTSGRAEQYF
TRBJ2-1	TRBV4-1	13	NA	TGCGCCAGCAGCCAAGGGGCCACTGCCCTGCAGTTCTTC	CASSQGATALQFF
TRBJ2-6	TRBV4-1	16	NA	TGCGCCAGCAGCCAGACAGACACGACTGGGGCCAACGTCCTGACTTTC	CASSQTDTTGANVLTF
TRBJ2-5	TRBV7-3	14	TRBD1	TGTGCCAGCAGCACCGGGACAGTTCAAGAGACCCAGTACTTC	CASSTGTVQETQYF
TRBJ2-3	TRBV7-6	14	NA	TGTGCCAGCAGCTTAGAGCAAAGCACAGATACGCAGTATTTT	CASSLEQSTDTQYF
TRBJ1-4	TRBV5-6	15	NA	TGTGCCAGCAGCTTGGCCGGGGAAGTTGGGGTAAAACTGTTTTTT	CASSLAGEVGVKLFF
TRBJ1-4	TRBV19	15	NA	TGTGCCAGTAGTATTCAGGGGACACTCTATGAAAAACTGTTTTTT	CASSIQGTLYEKLFF
TRBJ1-1	TRBV7-2	16	TRBD1	TGTGCCAGCAGCTACAGCCTGACAGGGTTGAGCACTGAAGCTTTCTTT	CASSYSLTGLSTEAFF
TRBJ2-7	TRBV7-9	18	NA	TGTGCCAGCAGCTCCCAATTAGGTAGCGGAGGAAGAAAGTACGAGCAGTACTTC	CASSSQLGSGGRKYEQYF
TRBJ2-7	TRBV27	13	NA	TGTGCCAGCAGACGGACAGCCCCCTACGAGCAGTACTTC	CASRRTAPYEQYF
TRBJ1-4	TRBV5-1	15	NA	TGCGCCAGCAGCTTGACAGCCACACCTAATGAAAAACTGTTTTTT	CASSLTATPNEKLFF
TRBJ2-5	TRBV27	11	TRBD2	TGTGCCAGCAGTGGGGGAGGGAGGCAGTACTTC	CASSGGGRQYF
TRBJ2-5	TRBV7-7	14	NA	TGTGCCAGCAGCTTGGGGGGGCACTACGAGACCCAGTACTTC	CASSLGGHYETQYF
TRBJ1-4	TRBV5-1	14	NA	TGCGCCAGCGCGGATCAGGGGCATAATGAAAAACTGTTTTTT	CASADQGHNEKLFF
TRBJ2-5	TRBV5-8	18	TRBD1	TGTGCCAGCATGCCTGGACAGGGATTAGGGGAGAGTCATGAGGCCCAGTACTTC	CASMPGQGLGESHEAQYF
TRBJ1-1	TRBV15	14	TRBD1	TGTGCCACCAGCCGAGGGACAGGGGACACTGAAGCTTTCTTT	CATSRGTGDTEAFF
TRBJ1-5	TRBV6-6	15	TRBD1	TGTGCCAGCAGTTCAGGACAGGGGATTAATCAGCCCCAGCATTTT	CASSSGQGINQPQHF
TRBJ1-1	TRBV30	14	NA	TGTGCCTGGAGTGTACTGCAGGTGAACACTGAAGCTTTCTTT	CAWSVLQVNTEAFF
TRBJ2-7	TRBV27	15	NA	TGTGCCAGCAGTTTATCGCCGACTTCCCGATACGAGCAGTACTTC	CASSLSPTSRYEQYF
TRBJ1-4	TRBV27	14	TRBD1	TGTGCCAGCAGCTTTCAGGGGGCTAATGAAAAACTGTTTTTT	CASSFQGANEKLFF
TRBJ2-3	TRBV11-2	15	NA	TGTGCCAGCAGCCGGGAAGGGGGAATATCAGATACGCAGTATTTT	CASSREGGISDTQYF
TRBJ1-5	TRBV10-3	13	NA	TGTGCCATCGCTCGGGATAGCAATCAGCCCCAGCATTTT	CAIARDSNQPQHF
TRBJ2-3	TRBV2	15	TRBD2	TGTGCCAGCAGTGAGGGAGCGGGAGGCACAGATACGCAGTATTTT	CASSEGAGGTDTQYF
TRBJ2-5	TRBV11-2	16	TRBD2	TGTGCCAGCAGCCCGAGGACTAGCGGAGGGCAAGAGACCCAGTACTTC	CASSPRTSGGQETQYF
TRBJ2-7	TRBV4-1	18	TRBD2	TGCGCCAGCAGCTTTAAATCGGGACTAGCGGGAGAAGCCTACGAGCAGTACTTC	CASSFKSGLAGEAYEQYF
TRBJ2-1	TRBV10-3	16	NA	TGTGCCATCAGTGTAGTCCCGAAGAGCTCCTACAATGAGCAGTTCTTC	CAISVVPKSSYNEQFF
TRBJ2-7	TRBV5-6	13	NA	TGTGCCAGCAGCTTAAGGGGAGGCTACGAGCAGTACTTC	CASSLRGGYEQYF
TRBJ2-4	TRBV11-2	20	TRBD1	TGTGCCAGCAGCTTAGATCGACCGGACAGGGGGTTTCTAGCCAAAAACATTCAGTACTTC	CASSLDRPDRGFLAKNIQYF
TRBJ2-7	TRBV4-1	14	TRBD1	TGCGCCAGCAGCCTCCGGGACAGGGGCCACGAGCAGTACTTC	CASSLRDRGHEQYF
TRBJ1-2	TRBV5-1	13	NA	TGCGCCAGCAGCTTTCACCTCGGACTCGACTACACCTTC	CASSFHLGLDYTF
TRBJ1-5	TRBV6-1	13	TRBD1	TGTGCCAGCAGTATACAGGGGAATCAGCCCCAGCATTTT	CASSIQGNQPQHF
TRBJ2-6	TRBV5-6	16	NA	TGTGCCAGCAGCTGGGGACTCCACTCTGGGGCCAACGTCCTGACTTTC	CASSWGLHSGANVLTF
TRBJ1-2	TRBV7-2	15	NA	TGTGCCAGCAGCTTGTACGCGACAGGCCTCTATGGCTACACCTTC	CASSLYATGLYGYTF
TRBJ1-1	TRBV9	16	TRBD1	TGTGCCAGCAGCGTCTTACAGGGGTTGGGGAACACTGAAGCTTTCTTT	CASSVLQGLGNTEAFF
TRBJ1-5	TRBV10-2	17	TRBD1	TGCGCCAGCAGTGACCCCGGGACAGGGGACAGCAATCAGCCCCAGCATTTT	CASSDPGTGDSNQPQHF
TRBJ1-3	TRBV10-3	13	TRBD1	TGTGCCATCTACAGGGGCTCTGGAAACACCATATATTTT	CAIYRGSGNTIYF
TRBJ2-1	TRBV5-1	14	NA	TGCGCCAGCAGCTTGGAAAATCAGGACAATGAGCAGTTCTTC	CASSLENQDNEQFF
TRBJ1-2	TRBV28	13	NA	TGTGCCAGCGGGAGGACACTAATGGAAGGCTACACCTTC	CASGRTLMEGYTF
TRBJ2-2	TRBV15	17	NA	TGTGCCACCAGCAGCCCGGGGACTGCTCCGAACACCGGGGAGCTGTTTTTT	CATSSPGTAPNTGELFF